This TCR beta chain was obtained from a study of T-cell reconstitution after alpha-beta-depleted transplantation in children (dated by TCRdb to 2016 to 2018). The study in broad terms: Using TCR repertoire profiling, the study quantitatively followed how T-cell immune reconstitution unfolded in children after TCRalphabeta/CD19-depleted allogeneic hematopoietic cell transplantation. What the authors observed across the whole study: In some patients, high TCRbeta diversity at day 60 was attributed to recipient T cells and intrathymic progenitors that had survived conditioning. Over the following months the frequencies of hyperexpanded clones went down, and after one year T-cell counts and TCRbeta diversity were mostly credited to newly produced T cells. The apparently early alphabetaT-cell count recovery about two months after transplant was reportedly dependent on only several hundred rapidly expanded clones derived from non-depleted graft cells.

From cysteine to phenylalanine, the CDR3 is 17 amino acids long. Just CDR3 DNA is preserved here, 51 bases in frame from base 1. The germline ends are 19 bases apart after V is trimmed by 4 bases and J by 0 bases. CDR1 MNHEY and CDR2 SMNVEV are derived from the germline V gene (reference sequence). Library preparation employed PCR. Reads for this sample came from an Illumina HiSeq 2500. TCR library preparation used molecular barcoding, with unique molecular identifiers applied to normalize quantification of the TCRbeta repertoire. The raw public data were reprocessed by TCRdb itself: fastp quality trimming at Q25, MiXCR clonotype calling, in-frame beta chains only. All rows with the same CDR3 protein become a single entry with the most common DNA and genes. Present in this sample are hundreds of thousands of distinct CDR3 sequences, 13% of which were seen just once. Around 2.2% of the sample is in the top ten clones.

This specimen's treatment or condition label, interpreted: allogeneic hematopoietic cell transplantation with graft depleted of TCRalphabeta T cells and CD19 B cells. TCRalphabeta/CD19-depleted allogeneic hematopoietic cell grafts were given to the transplant recipients, all of whom were children. This clonotype was seen more than once but under ten times. This receptor's antigen is unknown. Within one base of it there is no much larger clone, and no base qualities were kept. The rearranged chain carries TRBV27 and TRBJ2-7, and possibly TRBD2, on 5 matching bases. Sequenced material: PBMCs, mostly from graft donor cells, taken 360 days after TCRalphabeta/CD19-depleted stem cell transplant. This receptor was identified in a male patient aged 10-17 years who had a stem cell transplant for acute myeloid leukemia, so the T cells may come from the graft donor. The CDR3 has the sequence CASSWSRSSSFSYEQYF. The nucleotides are TGTGCCAGCAGTTGGTCGCGGTCTAGCTCCTTCTCCTACGAGCAGTACTTC.